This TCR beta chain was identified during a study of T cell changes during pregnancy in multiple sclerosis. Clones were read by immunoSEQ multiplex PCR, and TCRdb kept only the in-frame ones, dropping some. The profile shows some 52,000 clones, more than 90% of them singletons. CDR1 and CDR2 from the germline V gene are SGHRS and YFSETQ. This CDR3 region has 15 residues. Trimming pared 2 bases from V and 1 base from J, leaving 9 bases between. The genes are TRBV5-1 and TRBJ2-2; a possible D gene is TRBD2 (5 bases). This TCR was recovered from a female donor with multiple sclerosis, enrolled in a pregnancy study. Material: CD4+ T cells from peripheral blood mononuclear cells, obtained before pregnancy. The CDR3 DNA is TGCGCCAGCAGCTTAGGGAGCGTGAACACCGGGGAGCTGTTTTTT. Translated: CASSLGSVNTGELFF.